The rows below give T cell receptor beta chains drawn from one sample of a study of vaccination effects on CD4 cells after COVID-19. Using immunoSEQ multiplex PCR, the repertoire was profiled, and TCRdb retains in-frame clones only, with some absent. The table lists more than 20,000 clones, approximately 80% of them singletons. These TCRs' antigens remain unknown. The material was CD4+ T cells from PBMCs cultured with HCoV-NL63 spike peptides, obtained before COVID-19 vaccination. The receptors stem from a human donor who had a prior SARS-CoV-2 infection. Each CDR3 is given with its conserved first and last residue. The order of the fields is clone size, CDR3 length, V gene, D gene, J gene, CDR3 protein, CDR3 DNA. D genes are given only for firm matches. Size is stated for part of the rows, as once, few or many counts, or as a class when the clone is expanded.

>few|13|TRBV25-1|NA|TRBJ1-3
CASSGGGGNTIYF
TGTGCCAGCAGTGGGGGTGGTGGAAACACCATATATTTT
>NA|17|TRBV7-9|NA|TRBJ1-3
CASSSSPGVGSGNTIYF
TGTGCCAGCAGCTCTAGCCCAGGCGTGGGTTCTGGAAACACCATATATTTT
>NA|13|TRBV6-5|NA|TRBJ1-2
CASSKGGNYGYTF
TGTGCCAGCAGCAAGGGGGGGAACTATGGCTACACCTTC
>NA|12|TRBV7-9|NA|TRBJ2-5
CASSFKEETQYF
TGTGCCAGCAGCTTCAAAGAAGAGACCCAGTACTTC
>NA|14|TRBV3-1/TRBV3-2|TRBD1|TRBJ1-2
CASSQRDREGGYTF
TGTGCCAGCAGCCAAAGAGACAGGGAGGGGGGCTACACCTTC
>once|19|TRBV7-9|TRBD2|TRBJ2-3
CASSANPGLAGLDTDTQYF
TGTGCCAGCAGTGCGAACCCTGGCCTAGCGGGGCTAGACACAGATACGCAGTATTTT
>NA|13|TRBV2|NA|TRBJ1-5
CASNSEGGQPQHF
TGTGCCAGCAACTCCGAGGGGGGTCAGCCCCAGCATTTT
>NA|18|TRBV5-1|NA|TRBJ2-6
CASSLASGVGSGANVLTF
TGCGCCAGCAGCTTGGCGTCAGGGGTCGGTTCTGGGGCCAACGTCCTGACTTTC
>NA|16|TRBV7-6|NA|TRBJ2-5
CASSLATGARGETQYF
TGTGCCAGCAGCTTGGCCACGGGAGCTCGTGGGGAGACCCAGTACTTC
>NA|14|TRBV7-2|NA|TRBJ2-5
CASSLGGSMETQYF
TGTGCCAGCAGCTTAGGCGGTAGCATGGAGACCCAGTACTTC
>many|14|TRBV4-1|TRBD1|TRBJ1-1
CASSHRQGHTEAFF
TGCGCCAGCAGCCACCGACAGGGGCACACTGAAGCTTTCTTT
>few|16|TRBV7-2|TRBD2|TRBJ2-1
CASSTRLAGSYNEQFF
TGTGCCAGCAGCACGCGACTAGCGGGATCCTACAATGAGCAGTTCTTC
>NA|17|TRBV2|NA|TRBJ1-6
CASRPRPPGAYNSPLHF
TGTGCCAGCAGGCCCAGACCTCCTGGAGCCTATAATTCACCCCTCCACTTT
>NA|15|TRBV6-6|TRBD2|TRBJ2-1
CASSFLAGGGDEQFF
TGTGCCAGCAGTTTCCTAGCGGGAGGGGGCGATGAGCAGTTCTTC
>NA|16|TRBV20-1|TRBD2|TRBJ2-7
CSASGTSGRPSYEQYF
TGCAGTGCTAGTGGAACTAGCGGGAGGCCTTCCTACGAGCAGTACTTC
>NA|15|TRBV9|NA|TRBJ2-7
CASSLKDGYSYEQYF
TGTGCCAGCAGCCTGAAGGACGGATACTCCTACGAGCAGTACTTC
>NA|15|TRBV5-1|NA|TRBJ1-2
CASSLVGRAEYGYTF
TGCGCCAGCAGCTTGGTGGGCAGGGCGGAGTATGGCTACACCTTC
>NA|13|TRBV27|NA|TRBJ2-5
CASSIFQGETQYF
TGTGCCAGCAGTATCTTCCAAGGGGAGACCCAGTACTTC
>NA|17|TRBV4-2|NA|TRBJ1-6
CASSLGTSHSYNSPLHF
TGTGCCAGCAGCCTCGGGACAAGCCACTCGTATAATTCACCCCTCCACTTT
>NA|15|TRBV4-3|TRBD1|TRBJ2-7
CASSQEGQGTYEQYF
TGCGCCAGCAGCCAAGAGGGACAGGGGACCTACGAGCAGTACTTC
>few|12|TRBV9|NA|TRBJ1-4
CASSGPEEKLFF
TGTGCCAGCAGCGGCCCTGAGGAAAAACTGTTTTTT
>NA|13|TRBV6-5|NA|TRBJ2-7
CASTLTGIHEQYF
TGTGCCAGCACTCTAACCGGGATCCACGAGCAGTACTTC
>NA|14|TRBV5-1|NA|TRBJ2-3
CASSFNPGTDTQYF
TGCGCCAGCAGCTTTAACCCGGGCACAGATACGCAGTATTTT
>NA|17|TRBV19|TRBD1|TRBJ1-6
CASSDRGLSSYNSPLHF
TGTGCCAGTAGCGACAGGGGCCTAAGCTCCTATAATTCACCCCTCCACTTT
>few|14|TRBV30|TRBD1|TRBJ1-1
CAWSVKGQRTEAFF
TGTGCCTGGAGTGTCAAGGGACAGCGAACTGAAGCTTTCTTT
>NA|12|TRBV5-6|NA|TRBJ2-5
CAYGRAVETQYF
TGTGCCTATGGCAGGGCGGTGGAGACCCAGTACTTC
>once|15|TRBV19|NA|TRBJ2-5
CASSRVGTRQETQYF
TGTGCCAGTAGTAGAGTCGGGACCCGTCAAGAGACCCAGTACTTC
>NA|15|TRBV5-4|TRBD2|TRBJ2-3
CASSGAGDAGDTQYF
TGTGCCAGCAGCGGGGCGGGGGACGCTGGGGATACGCAGTATTTT
>few|14|TRBV29-1|NA|TRBJ2-1
CSVEPGDPYNEQFF
TGCAGCGTTGAGCCAGGGGACCCCTACAATGAGCAGTTCTTC
>NA|15|TRBV18|NA|TRBJ2-3
CASSPTGLDTDTQYF
TGTGCCAGCTCACCGACAGGACTAGACACAGATACGCAGTATTTT
>NA|18|TRBV12-1|NA|TRBJ2-2
CASSFVGGGRTWTGELFF
TGTGCCAGCAGCTTTGTAGGGGGCGGGAGGACGTGGACCGGGGAGCTGTTTTTT
>once|15|TRBV5-5|NA|TRBJ1-2
CASSLNPGSGYGYTF
TGTGCCAGCAGCTTGAACCCGGGATCAGGCTATGGCTACACCTTC
>NA|16|TRBV7-9|NA|TRBJ2-2
CASSFFTRRGTGELFF
TGTGCCAGCAGCTTCTTTACCCGACGGGGCACCGGGGAGCTGTTTTTT
>NA|14|TRBV19|NA|TRBJ2-7
CASSGVQGPYEQYF
TGTGCCAGTTCGGGAGTACAGGGTCCCTACGAGCAGTACTTC
>NA|13|TRBV2|NA|TRBJ2-7
CASKRQGAGEQYF
TGTGCCAGCAAGAGACAGGGAGCGGGCGAGCAGTACTTC
>NA|16|TRBV7-8|TRBD2|TRBJ2-5
CASSWVAGGLQGTQYF
TGTGCCAGCAGCTGGGTAGCGGGAGGTCTGCAGGGGACCCAGTACTTC
>once|13|TRBV7-3|NA|TRBJ2-5
CASSLHDQETQYF
TGTGCCAGCAGCTTACACGACCAAGAGACCCAGTACTTC
>NA|13|TRBV7-9|NA|TRBJ2-7
CASSSRQVGEQYF
TGTGCCAGCAGCTCGCGACAGGTGGGGGAGCAGTACTTC
>NA|18|TRBV7-9|NA|TRBJ2-7
CASSLVTHTGGISYEQYF
TGTGCCAGCAGCTTAGTTACCCATACTGGGGGTATTTCCTACGAGCAGTACTTC
>NA|12|TRBV2|NA|TRBJ2-7
CASTPGRGEQYF
TGTGCCAGCACTCCCGGGAGAGGCGAGCAGTACTTC
>NA|13|TRBV5-1|NA|TRBJ1-4
CASSVDGPEKLFF
TGCGCCAGCAGCGTGGACGGACCTGAAAAACTGTTTTTT
>NA|15|TRBV18|TRBD1|TRBJ2-7
CASSPLPGGQYEQYF
TGTGCCAGCTCACCACTCCCAGGGGGCCAATACGAGCAGTACTTC
>NA|14|TRBV11-2|NA|TRBJ1-1
CASSTNRGSTEAFF
TGTGCCAGCAGCACCAATCGTGGGAGCACTGAAGCTTTCTTT